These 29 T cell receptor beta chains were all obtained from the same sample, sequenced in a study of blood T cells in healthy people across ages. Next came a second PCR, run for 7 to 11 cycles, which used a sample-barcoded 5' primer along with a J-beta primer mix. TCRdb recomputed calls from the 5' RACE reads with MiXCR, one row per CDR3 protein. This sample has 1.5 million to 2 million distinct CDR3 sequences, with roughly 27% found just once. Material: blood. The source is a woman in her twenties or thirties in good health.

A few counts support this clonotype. The CDR3 sequence is CSAVGSGSTDTQYF. CDR3 DNA sequence: TGCAGTGCGGTGGGTAGCGGGAGTACAGATACGCAGTATTTT. The V gene is TRBV20-1, the J gene TRBJ2-3, with 9 bases lining up with TRBD2. This CDR3 has 14 amino acids. CDR1 is DFQATT and CDR2 is SNEGSKA in the germline V gene (reference sequence). V trimming: 6 bases; J trimming: 3 bases; junction bases outside the gene matches: 7.

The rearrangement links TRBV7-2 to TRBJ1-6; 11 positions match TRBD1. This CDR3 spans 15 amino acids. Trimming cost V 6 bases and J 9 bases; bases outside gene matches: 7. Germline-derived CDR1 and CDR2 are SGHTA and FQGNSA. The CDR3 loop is CASRQPGQGVSPLHF. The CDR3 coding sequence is TGTGCCAGCAGACAGCCGGGACAGGGGGTTTCACCCCTCCACTTT.

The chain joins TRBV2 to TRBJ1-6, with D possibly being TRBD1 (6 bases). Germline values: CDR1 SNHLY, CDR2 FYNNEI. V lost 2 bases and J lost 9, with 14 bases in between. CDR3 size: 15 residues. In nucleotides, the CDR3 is TGTGCCAGCAGTGAACAGGGGCAGGATGGTTCACCCCTCCACTTT. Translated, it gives CASSEQGQDGSPLHF.

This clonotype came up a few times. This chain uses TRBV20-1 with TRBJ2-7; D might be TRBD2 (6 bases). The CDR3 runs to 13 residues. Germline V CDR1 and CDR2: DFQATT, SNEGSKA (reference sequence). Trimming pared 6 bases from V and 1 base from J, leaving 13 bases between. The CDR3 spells CSARDSISYEQYF. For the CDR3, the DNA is TGCAGTGCCCGGGACTCTATATCCTACGAGCAGTACTTC.

CDR3 loop: CASREVGEAKNIQYF. DNA of the CDR3: TGTGCCAGCAGGGAAGTCGGAGAGGCCAAAAACATTCAGTACTTC. The J gene is TRBJ2-4, the V gene TRBV7-2; D call uncertain. V shed 6 bases and J shed 1 base, with 13 bases lying between them. The V gene's germline CDR1 is SGHTA and CDR2 FQGNSA. This CDR3 is 15 amino acids long.

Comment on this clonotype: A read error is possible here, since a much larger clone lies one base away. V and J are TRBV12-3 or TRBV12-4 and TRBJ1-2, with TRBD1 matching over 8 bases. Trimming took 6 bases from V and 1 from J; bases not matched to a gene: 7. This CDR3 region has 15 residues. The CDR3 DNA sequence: TGTGCCAGCAGGCCTGACAGGGGAGTTAACTATGGCTACACCTTC. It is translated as CASRPDRGVNYGYTF.

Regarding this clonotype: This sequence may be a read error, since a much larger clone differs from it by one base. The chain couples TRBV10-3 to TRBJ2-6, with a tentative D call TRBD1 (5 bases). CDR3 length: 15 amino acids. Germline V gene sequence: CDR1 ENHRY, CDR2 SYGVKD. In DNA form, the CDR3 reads TGTGCCATCAGTGAGTTTCCTACTGGGGCCAACGTCCGGACTTTC. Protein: CAISEFPTGANVRTF.

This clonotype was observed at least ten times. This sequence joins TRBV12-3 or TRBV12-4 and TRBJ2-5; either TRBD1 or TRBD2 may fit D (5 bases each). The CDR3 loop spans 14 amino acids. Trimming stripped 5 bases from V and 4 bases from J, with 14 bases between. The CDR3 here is CASSAEGMRETQYF. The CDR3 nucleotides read TGTGCCAGCAGTGCCGAGGGGATGAGAGAGACCCAGTACTTC.

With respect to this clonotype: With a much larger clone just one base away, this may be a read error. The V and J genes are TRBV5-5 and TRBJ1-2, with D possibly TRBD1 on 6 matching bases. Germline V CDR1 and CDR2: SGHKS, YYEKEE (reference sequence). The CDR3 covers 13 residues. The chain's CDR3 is CAGSQTGSGGYTF. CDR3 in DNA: TGTGCCGGCAGCCAAACAGGGTCGGGAGGCTACACCTTC.

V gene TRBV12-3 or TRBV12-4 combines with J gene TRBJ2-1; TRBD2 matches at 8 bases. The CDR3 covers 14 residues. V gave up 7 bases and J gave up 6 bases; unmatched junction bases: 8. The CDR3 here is CASTPGGRPNEQFF. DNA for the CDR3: TGTGCCAGCACCCCGGGAGGGCGGCCCAATGAGCAGTTCTTC.

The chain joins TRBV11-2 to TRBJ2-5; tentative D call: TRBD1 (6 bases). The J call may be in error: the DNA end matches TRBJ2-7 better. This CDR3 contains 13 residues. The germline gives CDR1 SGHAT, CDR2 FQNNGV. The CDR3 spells CASSSLGADEQYF. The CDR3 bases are TGTGCCAGCAGCTCATTGGGGGCCGACGAGCAGTACTTC.

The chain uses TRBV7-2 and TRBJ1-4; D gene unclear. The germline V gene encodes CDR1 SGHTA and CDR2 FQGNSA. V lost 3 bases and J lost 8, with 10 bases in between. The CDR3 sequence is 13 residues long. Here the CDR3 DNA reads TGTGCCAGCAGCTTCCAGCCTCGGGAAAAACTGTTTTTT. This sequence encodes CASSFQPREKLFF.

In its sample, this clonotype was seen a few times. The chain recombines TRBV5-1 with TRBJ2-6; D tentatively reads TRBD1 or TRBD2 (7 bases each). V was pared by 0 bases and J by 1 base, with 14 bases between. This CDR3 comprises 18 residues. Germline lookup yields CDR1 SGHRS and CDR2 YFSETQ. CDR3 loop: CASSLDARGGSGANVLTF. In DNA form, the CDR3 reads TGCGCCAGCAGCTTGGATGCCAGGGGGGGGTCTGGGGCCAACGTCCTGACTTTC.

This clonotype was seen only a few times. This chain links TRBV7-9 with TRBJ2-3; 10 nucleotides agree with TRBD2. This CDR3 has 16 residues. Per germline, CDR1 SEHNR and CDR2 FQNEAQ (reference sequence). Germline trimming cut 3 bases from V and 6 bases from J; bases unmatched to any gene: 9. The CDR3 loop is CASSFGLAEGGDTQYF. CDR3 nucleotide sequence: TGTGCCAGCAGCTTCGGACTAGCGGAGGGAGGGGATACGCAGTATTTT.

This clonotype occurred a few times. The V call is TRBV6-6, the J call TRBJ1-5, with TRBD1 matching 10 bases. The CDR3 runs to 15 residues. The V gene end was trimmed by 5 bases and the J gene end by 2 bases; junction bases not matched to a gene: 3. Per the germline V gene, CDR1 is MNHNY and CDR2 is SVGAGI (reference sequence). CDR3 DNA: TGTGCCAGCAGTGGGGACAGGGGCGGCAATCAGCCCCAGCATTTT. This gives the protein CASSGDRGGNQPQHF.

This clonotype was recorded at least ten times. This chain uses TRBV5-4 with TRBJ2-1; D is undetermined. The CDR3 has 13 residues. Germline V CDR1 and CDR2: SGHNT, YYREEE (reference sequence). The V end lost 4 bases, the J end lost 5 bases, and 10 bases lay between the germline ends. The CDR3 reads CASSGQLNNEQFF. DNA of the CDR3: TGTGCCAGCAGCGGCCAGCTCAACAATGAGCAGTTCTTC.

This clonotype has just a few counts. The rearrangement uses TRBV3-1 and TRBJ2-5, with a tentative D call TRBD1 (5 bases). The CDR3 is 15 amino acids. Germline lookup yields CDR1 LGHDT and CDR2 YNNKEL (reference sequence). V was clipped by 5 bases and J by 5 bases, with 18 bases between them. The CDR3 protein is CASSFTSRSGETQYF. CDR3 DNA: TGTGCCAGCAGCTTCACCTCTCGATCAGGGGAGACCCAGTACTTC.

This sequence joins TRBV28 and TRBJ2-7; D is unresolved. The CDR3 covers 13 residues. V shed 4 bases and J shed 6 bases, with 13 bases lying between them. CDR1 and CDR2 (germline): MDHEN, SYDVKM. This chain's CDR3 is CASSSPLWGEQYF. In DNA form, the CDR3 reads TGTGCCAGCAGTTCCCCATTGTGGGGCGAGCAGTACTTC. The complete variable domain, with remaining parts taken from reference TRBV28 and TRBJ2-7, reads DVKVTQSSRYLVKRTGEKVFLECVQDMDHENMFWYRQDPGLGLRLIYFSYDVKMKEKGDIPEGYSVSREKKERFSLILESASTNQTSMYLCASSSPLWGEQYFGPGTRLTVT.

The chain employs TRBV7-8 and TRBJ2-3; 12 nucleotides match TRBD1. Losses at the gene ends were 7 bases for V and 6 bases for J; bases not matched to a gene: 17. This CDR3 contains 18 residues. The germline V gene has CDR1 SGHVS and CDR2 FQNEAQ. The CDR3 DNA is TGTGCCAGCATCCGGGGGGGGACAGGGGGCAAAGTTGGGGATACGCAGTATTTT. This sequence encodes CASIRGGTGGKVGDTQYF.

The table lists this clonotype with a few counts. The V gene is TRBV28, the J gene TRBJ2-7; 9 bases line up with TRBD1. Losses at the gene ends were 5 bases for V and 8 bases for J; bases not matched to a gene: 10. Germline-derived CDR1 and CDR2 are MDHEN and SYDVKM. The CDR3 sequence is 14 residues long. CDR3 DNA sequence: TGTGCCAGCAGTCCGCCGGGACAGGGAGGGCAGCAGTACTTC. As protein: CASSPPGQGGQQYF.

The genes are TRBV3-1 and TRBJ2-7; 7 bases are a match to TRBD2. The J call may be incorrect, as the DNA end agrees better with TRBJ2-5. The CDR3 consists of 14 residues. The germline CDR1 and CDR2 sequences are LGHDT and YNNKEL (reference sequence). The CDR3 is CASTTTAGEETQYF. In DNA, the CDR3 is TGTGCCAGCACCACCACCGCGGGGGAAGAGACCCAGTACTTC.

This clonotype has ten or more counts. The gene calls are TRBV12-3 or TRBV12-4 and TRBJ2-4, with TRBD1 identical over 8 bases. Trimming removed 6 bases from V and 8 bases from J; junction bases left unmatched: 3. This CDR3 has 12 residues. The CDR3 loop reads CASRETGDIQYF. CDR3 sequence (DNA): TGTGCCAGCAGGGAGACAGGGGACATTCAGTACTTC.

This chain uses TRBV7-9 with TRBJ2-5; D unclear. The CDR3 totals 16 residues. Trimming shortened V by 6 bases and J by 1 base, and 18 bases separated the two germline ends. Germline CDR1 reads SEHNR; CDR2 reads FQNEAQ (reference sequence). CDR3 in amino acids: CASRTGGANVQETQYF. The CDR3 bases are TGTGCCAGCAGGACCGGCGGAGCCAATGTCCAAGAGACCCAGTACTTC.

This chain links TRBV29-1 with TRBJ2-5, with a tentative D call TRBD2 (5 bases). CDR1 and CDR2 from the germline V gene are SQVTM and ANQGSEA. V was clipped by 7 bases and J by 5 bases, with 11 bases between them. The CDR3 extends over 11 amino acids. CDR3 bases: TGCAGCGGTGCCTCGGGGGAGACCCAGTACTTC. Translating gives CSGASGETQYF.

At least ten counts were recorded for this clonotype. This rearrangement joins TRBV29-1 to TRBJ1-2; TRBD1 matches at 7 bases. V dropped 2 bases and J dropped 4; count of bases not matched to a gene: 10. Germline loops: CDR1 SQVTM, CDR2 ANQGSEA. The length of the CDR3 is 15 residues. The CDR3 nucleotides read TGCAGCGTTGAAAGTGGGAGACAGGGCCCCTATGGCTACACCTTC. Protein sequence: CSVESGRQGPYGYTF.

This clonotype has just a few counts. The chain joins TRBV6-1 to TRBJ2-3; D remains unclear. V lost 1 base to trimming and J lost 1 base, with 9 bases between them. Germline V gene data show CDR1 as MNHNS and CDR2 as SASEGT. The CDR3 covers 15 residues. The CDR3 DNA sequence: TGTGCCAGCAGTGAAGGTCTAGGCCGCACAGATACGCAGTATTTT. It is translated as CASSEGLGRTDTQYF.

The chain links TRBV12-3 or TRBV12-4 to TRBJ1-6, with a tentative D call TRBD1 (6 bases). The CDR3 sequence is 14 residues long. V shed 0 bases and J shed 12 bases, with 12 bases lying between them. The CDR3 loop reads CASSLAPGAGPLHF. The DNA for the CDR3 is TGTGCCAGCAGTTTAGCGCCAGGGGCGGGACCCCTCCACTTT.

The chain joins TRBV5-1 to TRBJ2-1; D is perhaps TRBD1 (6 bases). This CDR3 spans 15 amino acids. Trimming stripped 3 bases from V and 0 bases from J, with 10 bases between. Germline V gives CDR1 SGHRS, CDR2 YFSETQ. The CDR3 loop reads CASSYGQSSYNEQFF. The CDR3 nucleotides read TGCGCCAGCAGCTACGGACAGAGCTCCTACAATGAGCAGTTCTTC.

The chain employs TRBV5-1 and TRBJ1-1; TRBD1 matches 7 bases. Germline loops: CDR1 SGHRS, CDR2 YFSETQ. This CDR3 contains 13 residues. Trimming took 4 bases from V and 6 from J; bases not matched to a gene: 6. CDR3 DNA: TGCGCCAGCAGCGTACCCGACAGGGCTGAAGCTTTCTTT. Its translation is CASSVPDRAEAFF.